A single sample is the source of the 28 T cell receptor beta chains below, sequenced in a study of blood T cell repertoires in COVID-19. The assay was immunoSEQ multiplex PCR, and TCRdb's table has in-frame clones only and misses some. The table has 210,000 or so clones, approximately 90% seen once. Sequenced: PBMCs or T cells enriched from blood (not recorded which). Receptor source: a man in his thirties or forties who had recovered from COVID-19.

J is TRBJ2-3 and V is TRBV19; 7 nucleotides align to TRBD2. V trimming: 4 bases; J trimming: 5 bases; junction bases outside the gene matches: 12. This CDR3 is built from 16 residues. Germline V gene lookup returns CDR1 LNHDA and CDR2 SQIVND (reference sequence). The CDR3 spells CASSKAGVREGDTQYF. The CDR3 nucleotides read TGTGCCAGTAGTAAGGCGGGAGTAAGAGAGGGAGATACGCAGTATTTT.

The V gene is TRBV28, the J gene TRBJ2-1; perhaps TRBD2 as D (5 bases). This CDR3 region has 15 residues. V dropped 3 bases and J dropped 0 bases, with 9 bases sitting between them. Germline lookup yields CDR1 MDHEN and CDR2 SYDVKM. This CDR3 reads CASSFSLASYNEQFF. In DNA form, the CDR3 reads TGTGCCAGCAGTTTTAGTCTAGCCTCCTACAATGAGCAGTTCTTC.

The chain uses TRBV28 and TRBJ2-3, with D perhaps TRBD1 (5 bases). The CDR3 runs 15 residues. The germline gives CDR1 MDHEN, CDR2 SYDVKM. Trimming shortened V by 2 bases and J by 6 bases, and 15 bases separated the two germline ends. DNA of the CDR3: TGTGCCAGCAGTTTAAATAGGGGTCCCTTGGATACGCAGTATTTT. Its protein product is CASSLNRGPLDTQYF.

The chain employs TRBV18 and TRBJ2-2, with no clear D. The CDR3 is 16 residues long. Trimming took off 5 bases at V and 1 base at J, with 14 bases between the two ends. Germline values: CDR1 KGHSH, CDR2 LQKENI. CDR3 loop: CASSLPHSRNTGELFF. The CDR3 DNA reads TGTGCCAGCTCATTGCCCCACAGTCGGAACACCGGGGAGCTGTTTTTT.

The genes are TRBV24-1 and TRBJ1-1, with 8 positions matching TRBD1. V lost 4 bases to trimming and J lost 5 bases; unmatched junction nucleotides: 8. This CDR3 contains 15 residues. CDR1 and CDR2 (germline): KGHDR, SFDVKD. The CDR3 spells CATSDQRTGFTEAFF. The CDR3 nucleotides are TGTGCCACCAGTGACCAAAGGACAGGGTTTACTGAAGCTTTCTTT.

The chain links TRBV6-5 to TRBJ2-6; no clear D. Germline CDR1 reads MNHEY; CDR2 reads SVGAGI. The CDR3 has 15 amino acids. The V end was cut by 2 bases, the J end by 2 bases, with 7 bases between. CDR3 residues: CASSYTLTGANVLTF. As DNA, the CDR3 is TGTGCCAGCAGTTACACATTGACTGGGGCCAACGTCCTGACTTTC.

The chain recombines TRBV7-2 with TRBJ1-2; 8 bases align to TRBD1. V trimming: 0 bases; J trimming: 7 bases; junction bases outside the gene matches: 7. The germline V gene encodes CDR1 SGHTA and CDR2 FQGNSA. This CDR3 is built from 15 residues. The CDR3 DNA follows: TGTGCCAGCAGCTTAGCGCTAGGACAGGGCTTTGGCTACACCTTC. It yields the protein CASSLALGQGFGYTF.

The chain combines TRBV4-1 with TRBJ1-1, with 7 bases that match TRBD1. The germline gives CDR1 MGHRA, CDR2 YSYEKL. The CDR3 is made up of 14 amino acids. The trim removed 3 bases at V and 5 bases at J, leaving 6 bases unmatched. CDR3 in DNA: TGCGCCAGCAGCCAGTGGGACAGAGGGACTGAAGCTTTCTTT. Translated: CASSQWDRGTEAFF.

This clone occurred a few times. This chain joins TRBV19 and TRBJ1-3; D unresolved. Germline assignment: CDR1 LNHDA and CDR2 SQIVND (reference sequence). Trimming stripped 5 bases from V and 0 bases from J, with 11 bases between. The CDR3 is 15 amino acids. CDR3 region: CASSQMAGSGNTIYF. The CDR3 coding sequence is TGTGCCAGTAGTCAGATGGCAGGCTCTGGAAACACCATATATTTT.

V is TRBV10-1 and J is TRBJ2-2, with D tentatively TRBD2 (5 bases). Looked up from germline, CDR1 is WNHNN and CDR2 is SYGVQD (reference sequence). The CDR3 contains 16 residues. Trimming shortened V by 8 bases and J by 0 bases, and 16 bases separated the two germline ends. The CDR3 reads CASDDGPGTNTGELFF. The CDR3 DNA sequence: TGCGCCAGCGACGATGGCCCGGGGACGAACACCGGGGAGCTGTTTTTT.

CDR3 bases: TGTGCCAGCGGAGGTCAGGAGTGGGCTTTCTTT. Its translation is CASGGQEWAFF. The chain uses TRBV2 and TRBJ1-1, with D unclear. The V end was cut by 8 bases, the J end by 11 bases, with 15 bases between. The CDR3 spans 11 residues. Germline V gene data show CDR1 as SNHLY and CDR2 as FYNNEI.

The chain combines TRBV24-1 with TRBJ2-3, with D possibly matching TRBD2 (6 bases). CDR1 is KGHDR, CDR2 SFDVKD, per germline. The CDR3 consists of 15 residues. The V gene lost 2 bases and the J gene lost 1 base, with 9 bases spanning the gap. Here the CDR3 DNA reads TGTGCCACCAGTGATTCGGCTAGCGGCACAGATACGCAGTATTTT. It encodes CATSDSASGTDTQYF.

This chain links TRBV11-3 with TRBJ2-7; no clear D gene. Per the germline V gene, CDR1 is SGHNT and CDR2 is YENEEA. The CDR3 contains 13 residues. V was clipped by 3 bases and J by 3 bases, with 9 bases between them. The CDR3 sequence: CASSFGRNYEQYF. For the CDR3, the DNA is TGTGCCAGCAGCTTCGGTAGAAACTACGAGCAGTACTTC.

The chain uses TRBV3-1 (or the pseudogene TRBV3-2) and TRBJ1-2; TRBD1 might be the D (6 bases). The CDR3 length is 13 residues. The V gene's germline CDR1 is LGHDT and CDR2 YNNKEL (reference sequence). V lost 2 bases and J lost 8, with 12 bases in between. This chain's CDR3 is CASSQQGSHGYTF. The CDR3 DNA is TGTGCCAGCAGCCAACAGGGGAGTCACGGCTACACCTTC.

The CDR3 bases are TGTGCCAGTGGACCGGGACAGTCCTATGGCTACACCTTC. Translated, it gives CASGPGQSYGYTF. This rearrangement joins TRBV19 to TRBJ1-2; the match to TRBD1 covers 7 bases. With 8 bases clipped from V and 4 bases from J, the junction kept 7 bases outside the gene matches. CDR3 length: 13 amino acids. Looked up from germline, CDR1 is LNHDA and CDR2 is SQIVND (reference sequence).

The V gene is TRBV11-2, the J gene TRBJ1-1; 10 bases are a match to TRBD1. Germline V gene sequence: CDR1 SGHAT, CDR2 FQNNGV. There are 13 residues in the CDR3. V shed 10 bases, J shed 4 bases, and the junction held 6 bases outside the gene matches. The CDR3 region is CATGQGLITEAFF. The CDR3 DNA is TGTGCCACGGGACAGGGGTTGATCACTGAAGCTTTCTTT.

The chain uses TRBV5-1 and TRBJ2-5, with 13 nucleotides matching TRBD2. Germline V CDR1 and CDR2: SGHRS, YFSETQ. This CDR3 comprises 15 residues. V was clipped by 5 bases and J by 5 bases; unmatched bases: 6. CDR3 in DNA: TGCGCCAGCAGGACTAGCGGGGGGTCGGGGGAGACCCAGTACTTC. It translates to CASRTSGGSGETQYF.

V usage is TRBV29-1 and J usage is TRBJ2-2; no clear D. This CDR3 is built from 13 residues. Germline lookup yields CDR1 SQVTM and CDR2 ANQGSEA. V was cut by 4 bases and J by 4 bases, with 10 bases left in between. DNA for the CDR3: TGCAGCGTTGGTAGAGGTGGCACCGGGGAGCTGTTTTTT. Amino acid sequence: CSVGRGGTGELFF.

The sample holds a few counts of this clone. The chain has TRBV19 and TRBJ1-5, with a weak D call TRBD1 (6 bases). Germline V gene sequence: CDR1 LNHDA, CDR2 SQIVND (reference sequence). The CDR3 runs to 16 residues. The germline V and J ends were trimmed by 5 bases and 6 bases, with 20 bases remaining between them. The CDR3 bases are TGTGCCAGTAGTTTTCTGACAGGACGGGTGATTCAGCCCCAGCATTTT. The encoded protein is CASSFLTGRVIQPQHF.

The V gene is TRBV16, the J gene TRBJ2-2; a possible D gene is TRBD1 (5 bases). The CDR3 contains 17 residues. Germline V gene data show CDR1 as KGHSY and CDR2 as FQNENV. Trimming left V 0 bases short and J 5 bases short, with 16 bases between. CDR3 DNA: TGTGCCAGCAGCCAATCGGGTCCGCCAGGGCGTACCGGGGAGCTGTTTTTT. Its protein product is CASSQSGPPGRTGELFF.

The rearrangement uses TRBV12-3 or TRBV12-4 and TRBJ2-3; no clear D. Between the trimmed V and J ends, which lost 6 bases and 8 bases, there was a span of 15 bases. The CDR3 loop spans 13 amino acids. This chain's CDR3 is CASSLQWSSTQYF. DNA of the CDR3: TGTGCCAGCAGCCTCCAGTGGTCTAGTACGCAGTATTTT.

The chain carries TRBV28 and TRBJ2-7; TRBD2 agrees at 11 bases. The J segment lost 0 bases and the V segment lost 10 bases, leaving 11 bases of the junction unmatched. This CDR3 has 16 residues. Germline CDR1 reads MDHEN; CDR2 reads SYDVKM. CDR3 amino acids: CATSATTSGSSYEQYF. For the CDR3, the DNA is TGTGCCACGAGCGCCACTACTAGCGGGAGCTCCTACGAGCAGTACTTC.

V usage is TRBV12-3 or TRBV12-4 and J usage is TRBJ2-7; weak D call: TRBD1 (6 bases). V was pared by 6 bases and J by 6 bases, with 15 bases between. The CDR3 totals 13 residues. CDR3 amino acids: CASRRPGVSEQYF. The CDR3 coding sequence is TGTGCCAGCAGGCGTCCAGGGGTATCCGAGCAGTACTTC.

The chain uses TRBV6-5 and TRBJ2-7, with 8 bases identical to TRBD1. Looked up from germline, CDR1 is MNHEY and CDR2 is SVGAGI. This CDR3 comprises 14 residues. The V and J ends lost 2 bases and 6 bases, in that order; junction bases with no gene match: 6. The CDR3 coding sequence is TGTGCCAGCAGTTACGGGACAGGAGTCGCCGAGCAGTACTTC. It yields the protein CASSYGTGVAEQYF.

This chain connects TRBV4-1 to TRBJ1-2; TRBD1 aligns across 8 bases. The CDR3 sequence is 15 residues long. Trimming at V came to 3 bases and at J to 5 bases, leaving 8 bases not matched to a gene. Per the germline V gene, CDR1 is MGHRA and CDR2 is YSYEKL. The CDR3 DNA sequence: TGCGCCAGCAGCCAGAGCGGACAGGGATGGTATGGCTACACCTTC. Amino acids: CASSQSGQGWYGYTF.

This chain links TRBV18 with TRBJ1-1; TRBD1 matches 7 bases. Losses at the gene ends were 8 bases for V and 1 base for J; bases not matched to a gene: 7. CDR3 length equals 14 residues. The germline CDR1 and CDR2 sequences are KGHSH and LQKENI. Here the CDR3 reads CASARDRQNTEAFF. CDR3 DNA: TGTGCCAGCGCCCGGGACAGACAGAACACTGAAGCTTTCTTT.

This clone has only one observation. The chain uses TRBV30 and TRBJ2-7; 10 nucleotides agree with TRBD2. Trimming at V came to 2 bases and at J to 3 bases, leaving 16 bases not matched to a gene. Per germline, CDR1 GTSNPN and CDR2 SVGIG (reference sequence). The CDR3 loop spans 18 amino acids. The CDR3 sequence: CAWSLPFSGRPSNYEQYF. CDR3 sequence (DNA): TGTGCCTGGAGTCTCCCATTTAGCGGGAGGCCAAGCAACTACGAGCAGTACTTC.

V and J are TRBV5-4 and TRBJ1-4; D remains ambiguous. Between the trimmed V and J ends, which lost 5 bases and 8 bases, there was a span of 16 bases. The germline V gene encodes CDR1 SGHNT and CDR2 YYREEE (reference sequence). The CDR3 is 14 residues long. The CDR3 reads CASRRVGGPEKLFF. CDR3 nucleotide sequence: TGTGCCAGCAGGCGGGTGGGAGGACCCGAAAAACTGTTTTTT.